A single sample gave rise to the 7 T cell receptor beta chains below, sequenced in a study of blood T cell repertoires in COVID-19. The protocol was immunoSEQ multiplex PCR, while the TCRdb copy is restricted to in-frame clones and leaves out a portion. This table holds tens of thousands of clones, roughly 88% found once. Sequencing was done on a sample of peripheral blood. These receptors originate from a man aged 50 to 60 with active or convalescent COVID-19.

Here the CDR3 reads CASGLVAIGLNTEAFF. The CDR3 DNA reads as TGTGCTAGTGGTTTGGTAGCTATCGGTTTGAACACTGAAGCTTTCTTT. The J gene is TRBJ1-1, the V gene TRBV12-5; D is unclear. The CDR3 totals 16 residues. V lost 0 bases to trimming and J lost 0 bases, with 11 bases between them. From germline, CDR1 is LGHNT and CDR2 FRNRAP.

This clone appeared many times. CDR3 protein: CASSPRLVGGELFF. CDR3 DNA: TGTGCCAGCAGTCCCCGACTAGTGGGCGGGGAGCTGTTTTTT. V and J are TRBV27 and TRBJ2-2; tentatively, D is TRBD2 (6 bases). The germline V gene encodes CDR1 MNHEY and CDR2 SMNVEV (reference sequence). This CDR3 region has 14 residues. The V end lost 5 bases, the J end lost 7 bases, and 14 bases lay between the germline ends.

The rearrangement uses TRBV6-1 and TRBJ1-4; 7 nucleotides line up with TRBD1. The length of the CDR3 is 16 residues. Losses at the gene ends were 0 bases for V and 5 bases for J; bases not matched to a gene: 6. Per the germline V gene, CDR1 is MNHNS and CDR2 is SASEGT. The CDR3, as DNA: TGTGCCAGCAGTGAAGCGGAGGGGGCGGGAAATGAAAAACTGTTTTTT. It specifies CASSEAEGAGNEKLFF.

The rearrangement uses TRBV12-5 and TRBJ2-7; 7 bases map to TRBD2. CDR1 and CDR2 from the germline V gene are LGHNT and FRNRAP. Trimming at V came to 8 bases and at J to 3 bases, leaving 10 bases not matched to a gene. This CDR3 is 14 amino acids long. As DNA, the CDR3 is TGTGCTAGTTCTTTCAGGGAGCGGGGCTACGAGCAGTACTTC. The encoded protein is CASSFRERGYEQYF.

CDR3 region: CASPPAENTGTRDTEAFF. The DNA for the CDR3 is TGTGCTAGTCCCCCGGCCGAGAACACCGGGACTAGGGACACTGAAGCTTTCTTT. V usage is TRBV12-5 and J usage is TRBJ1-1, with a weak D call TRBD1 (5 bases). The length of the CDR3 is 18 residues. CDR1 is LGHNT and CDR2 is FRNRAP in the germline V gene. Between the trimmed V and J ends, which lost 8 bases and 3 bases, there was a span of 28 bases.

The chain recombines TRBV18 with TRBJ2-3, with D unresolved. The CDR3 has 14 amino acids. The V end lost 1 base, the J end lost 1 base, and 6 bases lay between the germline ends. Germline V gene lookup returns CDR1 KGHSH and CDR2 LQKENI. This CDR3 is CASSPRARTDTQYF. CDR3 DNA sequence: TGTGCCAGCTCACCACGGGCTCGCACAGATACGCAGTATTTT.

In its sample, this clone was seen a few times. The chain carries TRBV24-1 and TRBJ2-3; 12 nucleotides line up with TRBD2. This CDR3 is built from 14 residues. Losses at the gene ends were 9 bases for V and 11 bases for J; bases not matched to a gene: 11. CDR1 and CDR2 (germline): KGHDR, SFDVKD. The DNA of the CDR3 is TGTGCCACCCGTCCCACTAGCGGGGGGCCCCGGCAGTATTTT. This codes for CATRPTSGGPRQYF.